This TCR beta chain was sequenced for a study of monozygotic twins with inflammatory bowel disease. Study-level results: The study supported no single strong signal or clonotype linked to IBD. People with IBD had fewer clonotypes in common with others than healthy twins did, especially with disease activity.

Comments on this clonotype: As yet, its antigen is unknown.

Every TCR library used approximately 4,000 ng of total RNA. UMIs that included a 6-nucleotide sample barcode were added by template switching, which took place during cDNA synthesis. One entry per CDR3 protein, without DNA, is what TCRdb gives after re-calling the 5' RACE reads. The sample yields hundreds of thousands of distinct CDR3 sequences, of which the top ten take up 2% to 3%. Germline CDR1 DFQATT, CDR2 SNEGSKA (reference sequence). CDR3 length: 13 residues. The material sequenced was blood. This clonotype was sampled from a human donor with ulcerative colitis or Crohn's disease, or a healthy co-twin of an affected twin (not recorded which). V gene TRBV20-1 combines with J gene TRBJ1-4. The CDR3 sequence: CSLLDVLNEKLFF.